This paragraph reports one T cell receptor (beta chain). The sample originates from a study of blood T cell repertoires in COVID-19. Assay used: immunoSEQ multiplex PCR; TCRdb lists only in-frame clones, some missing. The sample includes some 26,000 clones, around 88% of them seen just once. The CDR3 runs 14 residues. Germline values: CDR1 KGHSH, CDR2 LQKENI. The V and J ends lost 0 bases and 10 bases respectively, with 15 bases between them. This TCR came from a human donor in a cohort sampled during active COVID-19. The V call is TRBV18, the J call TRBJ1-2; tentative D call: TRBD1 (5 bases). Sequenced sample: peripheral blood. The CDR3 protein is CASSPPATAMDYTF. The DNA for the CDR3 is TGTGCCAGCTCACCACCCGCGACAGCTATGGACTACACCTTC. Complete variable domain (other parts from reference TRBV18 and TRBJ1-2): NAGVMQNPRHLVRRRGQEARLRCSPMKGHSHVYWYRQLPEEGLKFMVYLQKENIIDESGMPKERFSAEFPKEGPSILRIQQVVRGDSAAYFCASSPPATAMDYTFGSGTRLTVV.